The source of this T cell receptor beta chain is a study of PD-1 blockade in classical Hodgkin lymphoma. Study at large: With a 2-week interval, patients received intravenous nivolumab at 3 mg/kg. Study results and caveats: Sources of repertoire differences remain undefined, possibly disease activity or prior therapy. A significant rise in TCR diversity was seen by C4D1 for CD4+ cells but not for CD8+ cells. Whoever responded completely had baseline diversity much like that seen in newly diagnosed patients.

The ends were cut back, 3 bases at V and 12 bases at J, with 12 bases in the middle. Germline CDR1 reads SGDLS; CDR2 reads YYNGEE. The CDR3 has 11 residues. About this clone itself: Its antigen is as yet unknown.

All patients experienced relapse after autologous stem cell transplantation, and brentuximab vedotin exposure was variable. TCRdb keeps only in-frame clones here, not all; method: immunoSEQ multiplex PCR. Among about 97,000 clones listed, roughly 83% were seen once. The chain links TRBV9 to TRBJ1-2, with TRBD1 as a possible D gene (5 bases). Sequenced here: peripheral blood mononuclear cells (PBMCs), sampled at baseline. This clonotype was sampled from a human donor with classical Hodgkin lymphoma. The CDR3 region has the DNA TGTGCCAGCAGCGATGGGGCCAGGCACACCTTC. Translating it yields CASSDGARHTF.